These 26 T cell receptor beta chains were all obtained from the same sample, sequenced in a study of shared clonotypes between healthy human individuals. Naive-designated CD8 cells lacked CD45RO, were positively enriched for CCR7, and omitted terminally differentiated effector memory CD45RA+ cells. Clones were read by immunoSEQ multiplex PCR, and TCRdb kept only the in-frame ones, dropping some. Of about 820,000 clones listed, about 92% are singletons. The sample was naive CD8+ T cells sorted from blood. These receptors all stem from a man aged 25-40 years in good health.

A word on this clone: Other DNA variants within this sample encode the same CDR3. The chain combines TRBV27 with TRBJ2-3, with 9 bases fitting TRBD2. Germline lookup yields CDR1 MNHEY and CDR2 SMNVEV (reference sequence). With 5 bases clipped from V and 0 bases from J, the junction kept 6 bases outside the gene matches. The CDR3 runs to 16 residues. The CDR3 DNA follows: TGTGCCAGCAGTCCAGGGACTAGCCTGAGCACAGATACGCAGTATTTT. Translated, it gives CASSPGTSLSTDTQYF.

Comments on this clone: Other DNA variants within this sample encode the same CDR3. This chain links TRBV27 with TRBJ2-7; 10 positions match TRBD2. V shed 5 bases and J 2 bases; nucleotides not matched to a gene: 3. CDR1 is MNHEY and CDR2 is SMNVEV in the germline V gene (reference sequence). This CDR3 has 14 amino acids. DNA of the CDR3: TGTGCCAGCAGTCTTAGCGGGGGGCCCTACGAGCAGTACTTC. Protein sequence: CASSLSGGPYEQYF.

V usage is TRBV28 and J usage is TRBJ1-5; D is undetermined. This CDR3 is built from 15 residues. The V and J ends lost 4 bases and 2 bases respectively, with 12 bases between them. CDR1 and CDR2 from the germline V gene are MDHEN and SYDVKM. In DNA, the CDR3 is TGTGCCAGCAGTTCGCGAAAGATAGGCAATCAGCCCCAGCATTTT. Translation gives CASSSRKIGNQPQHF.

The chain uses TRBV7-9 and TRBJ2-7; D may be TRBD1 or TRBD2 (5 bases each). Trimming took off 5 bases at V and 2 bases at J, with 13 bases between the two ends. Germline V CDR1 and CDR2: SEHNR, FQNEAQ (reference sequence). This CDR3 contains 14 residues. Here the CDR3 DNA reads TGTGCCAGCAGCCCAGGGCTAGCCCCCTACGAGCAGTACTTC. Its translation: CASSPGLAPYEQYF.

The chain has TRBV13 and TRBJ2-7, with 7 nucleotides matching TRBD2. V gave up 5 bases and J gave up 3 bases; unmatched junction bases: 4. The CDR3 is 13 residues long. In germline, CDR1 is PRHDT, CDR2 FYEKMQ (reference sequence). The CDR3 loop reads CASSPSGIYEQYF. Written as DNA, the CDR3 is TGTGCCAGCAGCCCTAGCGGAATCTACGAGCAGTACTTC.

The rearrangement links TRBV4-3 to TRBJ2-3, with unresolved D. The CDR3 has 14 amino acids. Germline values: CDR1 LGHNA, CDR2 YSLEER. V lost 1 base and J 4 bases, leaving 9 bases between the germline ends. CDR3 region: CASSQAHSPDTQYF. In DNA form, the CDR3 reads TGCGCCAGCAGCCAAGCCCACTCACCAGATACGCAGTATTTT.

The V and J genes are TRBV2 and TRBJ2-1, with D possibly being TRBD2 (6 bases). CDR3 length equals 15 residues. V shed 2 bases and J shed 2 bases, with 10 bases lying between them. Germline lookup yields CDR1 SNHLY and CDR2 FYNNEI. CDR3 nucleotide sequence: TGTGCCAGCAGTGAACCGGGGGTCACCTACAATGAGCAGTTCTTC. Protein sequence: CASSEPGVTYNEQFF.

This rearrangement joins TRBV14 to TRBJ2-4; D is ambiguous. Trimming pared 0 bases from V and 6 bases from J, leaving 9 bases between. Germline V gives CDR1 SGHDN, CDR2 FVKESK. There are 14 residues in the CDR3. In DNA form, the CDR3 reads TGTGCCAGCAGCCAAGATGGCCCGGGAAACATTCAGTACTTC. Translated, it gives CASSQDGPGNIQYF.

The chain uses TRBV11-2 and TRBJ2-5, with 9 positions matching TRBD2. The J call is in doubt because the DNA end fits TRBJ2-7 better. Germline CDR1 SGHAT, CDR2 FQNNGV. CDR3 size: 15 residues. CDR3 DNA: TGTGCCAGCAGCTTATTGGGCGGGAGGGGCAACGAGCAGTACTTC. The encoded protein is CASSLLGGRGNEQYF.

The rearrangement uses TRBV5-6 and TRBJ2-7; D possibly corresponds to TRBD1 (6 bases). The CDR3 covers 16 residues. Trimming stripped 2 bases from V and 2 bases from J, with 17 bases between. Germline V CDR1 and CDR2: SGHDT, YYEEEE. The CDR3 nucleotides read TGTGCCAGCAGCTTCTCAACAGGGAAATGGACCTACGAGCAGTACTTC. Protein sequence: CASSFSTGKWTYEQYF. Together with reference TRBV5-6 and TRBJ2-7, the CDR3 gives the full variable domain: DAGVTQSPTHLIKTRGQQVTLRCSPKSGHDTVSWYQQALGQGPQFIFQYYEEEERQRGNFPDRFSGHQFPNYSSELNVNALLLGDSALYLCASSFSTGKWTYEQYFGPGTRLTVT.

Comments on this clone: Other DNA sequences within the sample encode an identical CDR3. The chain joins TRBV27 to TRBJ2-6; D not resolved. This CDR3 has 13 residues. V lost 3 bases and J 2 bases, leaving 2 bases between the germline ends. Germline V gene sequence: CDR1 MNHEY, CDR2 SMNVEV (reference sequence). The DNA for the CDR3 is TGTGCCAGCAGTTTTCCTGGGGCCAACGTCCTGACTTTC. This gives the protein CASSFPGANVLTF. The full variable domain, with the rest looked up from reference TRBV27 and TRBJ2-6, is EAQVTQNPRYLITVTGKKLTVTCSQNMNHEYMSWYRQDPGLGLRQIYYSMNVEVTDKGDVPEGYKVSRKEKRNFPLILESPSPNQTSLYFCASSFPGANVLTFGAGSRLTVL.

This chain joins TRBV2 and TRBJ2-5; possible D gene TRBD2, 6 bases. With 10 bases removed from V and 5 bases from J, the gap between germline ends came to 20 bases. CDR3 length: 14 residues. CDR1 is SNHLY, CDR2 FYNNEI, per germline. CDR3 DNA: TGTGCCAACGTGGGGTCTGGAGGGCGGGAGACCCAGTACTTC. Translated: CANVGSGGRETQYF.

This clone is a singleton in its sample. V gene TRBV6-5 combines with J gene TRBJ2-1; D is unclear. V was clipped by 6 bases and J by 0 bases, with 6 bases between them. This CDR3 has 13 amino acids. In germline, CDR1 is MNHEY, CDR2 SVGAGI. The CDR3 is CASRTSSYNEQFF. As DNA, the CDR3 is TGTGCCAGCAGAACCAGCTCCTACAATGAGCAGTTCTTC.

This chain connects TRBV19 to TRBJ1-4; 8 bases fit TRBD1. Germline CDR1 is LNHDA and CDR2 is SQIVND (reference sequence). V lost 3 bases to trimming and J lost 8 bases; unmatched junction nucleotides: 8. The CDR3 is made up of 15 amino acids. Here the CDR3 DNA reads TGTGCCAGTAGTATTTTCGGACAGGGAGAAGAAAAACTGTTTTTT. Protein product: CASSIFGQGEEKLFF.

The rearrangement links TRBV10-2 to TRBJ2-2; 11 bases fit TRBD1. Germline V CDR1 and CDR2: WSHSY, SAAADI. V dropped 8 bases and J dropped 6; count of bases not matched to a gene: 8. The CDR3 loop spans 15 amino acids. Here the CDR3 reads CASSNRDRGSGELFF. The DNA of the CDR3 is TGCGCCAGCTCCAATCGGGACAGGGGGTCCGGGGAGCTGTTTTTT.

The chain has TRBV6-6 and TRBJ1-4; D is uncertain. Trimming took off 8 bases at V and 5 bases at J, with 9 bases between the two ends. In germline, CDR1 is MNHNY, CDR2 SVGAGI (reference sequence). The CDR3 runs 12 residues. The CDR3 bases are TGTGCCAGCCAGAGGTTGAATGAAAAACTGTTTTTT. This translates into CASQRLNEKLFF.

The V gene is TRBV29-1, the J gene TRBJ2-3; D is perhaps TRBD1 (5 bases). This CDR3 region has 17 residues. The ends were cut back, 4 bases at V and 0 bases at J, with 20 bases in the middle. Germline assignment: CDR1 SQVTM and CDR2 ANQGSEA. CDR3 coding DNA: TGCAGCGTTGTCGGAAGCCACATGGGGCATAGCACAGATACGCAGTATTTT. Its translation: CSVVGSHMGHSTDTQYF.

The genes are TRBV14 and TRBJ1-4, with a weak D call TRBD1 (6 bases). The length of the CDR3 is 16 residues. The germline V gene has CDR1 SGHDN and CDR2 FVKESK. V dropped 5 bases and J dropped 6 bases, with 19 bases sitting between them. DNA for the CDR3: TGTGCCAGCAGCAGCGCTCAGCGGGGGGCATATGAAAAACTGTTTTTT. Amino acid sequence: CASSSAQRGAYEKLFF.

This chain connects TRBV19 to TRBJ2-3, with TRBD1 identical over 8 bases. Unmatched junction bases numbered 8, after V lost 7 bases and J lost 2 bases. This CDR3 spans 15 amino acids. Germline CDR1 reads LNHDA; CDR2 reads SQIVND (reference sequence). CDR3 loop: CASTDRAYPTDTQYF. DNA for the CDR3: TGTGCCAGTACGGACAGGGCGTACCCCACAGATACGCAGTATTTT.

This sequence joins TRBV5-5 and TRBJ2-3; D might be TRBD2 (5 bases). The CDR3 has 16 residues. The germline V gene has CDR1 SGHKS and CDR2 YYEKEE (reference sequence). V lost 4 bases and J 3 bases, leaving 18 bases between the germline ends. The CDR3 region is CASSERAAPSTDTQYF. CDR3 in DNA: TGTGCCAGCAGCGAGAGGGCCGCCCCCAGTACAGATACGCAGTATTTT.

The J gene is TRBJ2-7, the V gene TRBV7-6, with 8 bases fitting TRBD2. Germline lookup yields CDR1 SGHVS and CDR2 FNYEAQ. The V segment lost 5 bases and the J segment 3 bases; nucleotides outside the gene matches: 9. The CDR3 has 15 amino acids. The CDR3 here is CASSDRREGRYEQYF. CDR3 DNA sequence: TGTGCCAGCAGCGATAGACGGGAGGGCCGCTACGAGCAGTACTTC.

This clone was observed a single time. This sequence joins TRBV7-2 and TRBJ1-4; weak D call: TRBD1 (5 bases). This CDR3 region has 15 residues. Trimming pared 5 bases from V and 0 bases from J, leaving 10 bases between. Germline V gene lookup returns CDR1 SGHTA and CDR2 FQGNSA. CDR3 region: CASSAGTATNEKLFF. The CDR3 bases are TGTGCCAGCAGCGCCGGGACTGCAACTAATGAAAAACTGTTTTTT.

The chain joins TRBV21-1 to TRBJ2-7; the table's D call, TRBD1, has no DNA check behind it. TRBV21-1 is given as a pseudogene. The CDR3 has 16 residues. The DNA of the CDR3 is TGTGCCAGCAGCAAAGGGGAACAGGGGATCTGGAACGAGCAGTACTTC. It specifies CASSKGEQGIWNEQYF.

The V and J genes are TRBV2 and TRBJ2-1; D is possibly TRBD2 (6 bases). This CDR3 is built from 17 residues. Trimming shortened V by 3 bases and J by 6 bases, and 21 bases separated the two germline ends. From germline, CDR1 is SNHLY and CDR2 FYNNEI. Here the CDR3 DNA reads TGTGCCAGCAGTGAGGCGGAAGGTTGGGGGGAAGCCAATGAGCAGTTCTTC. Translated: CASSEAEGWGEANEQFF.

This chain uses TRBV30 with TRBJ2-3, with no clear D. This CDR3 comprises 12 residues. Germline values: CDR1 GTSNPN, CDR2 SVGIG (reference sequence). The V end lost 4 bases, the J end lost 0 bases, and 5 bases lay between the germline ends. The CDR3 region is CAWTSSTDTQYF. In nucleotides, the CDR3 is TGTGCCTGGACCTCTAGCACAGATACGCAGTATTTT.

The V call is TRBV28, the J call TRBJ1-4, with 8 nucleotides matching TRBD1. After removal of 5 bases from V and 5 bases from J, the junction contained 7 bases not matched to a gene. Germline-derived CDR1 and CDR2 are MDHEN and SYDVKM. The CDR3 runs to 15 residues. The CDR3 is CASSPSWDRNEKLFF. The DNA of the CDR3 is TGTGCCAGCAGTCCATCGTGGGACAGGAATGAAAAACTGTTTTTT.